The clone carrying this TCR beta chain was seen a handful of times. This entry comes from a study of cytomegalovirus exposure and HLA in healthy donors. A multiplex PCR was run with 60 Vbeta primers and 13 Jbeta primers. TCRdb's copy holds only in-frame clones and misses some; the assay was immunoSEQ multiplex PCR. The sample lists 50,000 to 65,000 clones; about 69% were seen once. Germline CDR1 reads MGHRA; CDR2 reads YSYEKL. V gave up 1 base and J gave up 6 bases, with 14 bases separating them. There are 15 residues in the CDR3. The sample consisted of PBMCs. The chain links TRBV4-1 to TRBJ2-3; D gene uncertain. The receptor comes from a woman aged 25 to 45 in good health and CMV-seronegative. The CDR3 spells CASSQVVASGDTQYF. The CDR3 bases are TGCGCCAGCAGCCAAGTGGTGGCCTCTGGCGATACGCAGTATTTT.